What follows are 30 T cell receptor beta chains derived from one specimen sequenced in a study of T-cell memory formation after mild COVID-19. TCRdb reprocessed the 5' RACE reads with MiXCR, giving one entry per CDR3 protein. This table has about 400,000 distinct CDR3 sequences, about 16% appearing once. Sequenced input: PBMCs or a T cell subset sorted from them (not recorded which). The receptors derive from a man aged 18 to 30 who had mild COVID-19 (a few samples of this study predate the infection). Cell type and time point are not known.

The count of this clonotype is one. This chain uses TRBV25-1 with TRBJ1-2; TRBD1 might be the D (5 bases). The CDR3 is 13 amino acids. V was trimmed by 1 base and J by 5 bases, leaving 8 bases between them. Per germline, CDR1 MGHDK and CDR2 SYGVNS. This chain's CDR3 is CASSESPGYGYTF. Here the CDR3 DNA reads TGTGCCAGCAGTGAATCCCCAGGGTATGGCTACACCTTC.

This clonotype has ten or more counts. V gene TRBV5-1 combines with J gene TRBJ1-5; TRBD1 is a possible D gene (5 bases). Looked up from germline, CDR1 is SGHRS and CDR2 is YFSETQ. V shed 4 bases and J shed 8 bases, with 13 bases lying between them. The CDR3 is 13 amino acids. The DNA of the CDR3 is TGCGCCAGCAGCCGGGACGGCCTCGAGCCCCAGCATTTT. Amino acid sequence: CASSRDGLEPQHF.

This clonotype was seen more than once but under ten times. The rearrangement links TRBV5-1 to TRBJ1-1; 8 bases align to TRBD1. The CDR3 extends over 14 amino acids. J lost 3 bases, V lost 2 bases, and 3 bases had no gene match. Germline CDR1 and CDR2: SGHRS and YFSETQ. The CDR3 nucleotides read TGCGCCAGCAGCTTACAGGGGGGGTACACTGAAGCTTTCTTT. Translated, it gives CASSLQGGYTEAFF.

The chain uses TRBV27 and TRBJ2-2; D remains ambiguous. Between the trimmed V and J ends, which lost 6 bases and 7 bases, there was a span of 12 bases. From germline, CDR1 is MNHEY and CDR2 SMNVEV (reference sequence). The CDR3 has 13 residues. The CDR3 reads CASRGFSGGELFF. CDR3 DNA sequence: TGTGCCAGCAGGGGGTTTAGTGGCGGGGAGCTGTTTTTT.

This clonotype was seen a few times. V gene TRBV4-3 combines with J gene TRBJ2-3; D unresolved. Germline V CDR1 and CDR2: LGHNA, YSLEER. The CDR3 has 16 residues. Trimming took off 0 bases at V and 5 bases at J, with 15 bases between the two ends. CDR3 in amino acids: CASSQDRQPTLDTQYF. The CDR3 nucleotides are TGCGCCAGCAGCCAAGATCGTCAGCCGACTTTAGATACGCAGTATTTT.

This clonotype has just a few counts. J is TRBJ1-2 and V is TRBV6-5, with D possibly being TRBD1 (5 bases). The CDR3 is made up of 17 amino acids. V shed 0 bases and J shed 0 bases, with 14 bases lying between them. The V gene's germline CDR1 is MNHEY and CDR2 SVGAGI. The CDR3 is CASSYSRWGGTNYGYTF. The DNA for the CDR3 is TGTGCCAGCAGTTACTCGAGATGGGGGGGGACTAACTATGGCTACACCTTC.

This clonotype was found a few times. The chain joins TRBV12-3 or TRBV12-4 to TRBJ1-2; D perhaps matches TRBD1 (5 bases). V gave up 1 base and J gave up 7 bases, with 13 bases separating them. This CDR3 region has 14 residues. CDR3 in DNA: TGTGCCAGCAGTTTAGACGGGGCATGGGGTGGCTACACCTTC. Encoded protein: CASSLDGAWGGYTF.

The V call is TRBV3-1, the J call TRBJ2-3, with 14 bases aligning to TRBD2. CDR1 and CDR2 from the germline V gene are LGHDT and YNNKEL (reference sequence). The CDR3 is made up of 16 amino acids. Trimming cost V 0 bases and J 6 bases; bases outside gene matches: 2. CDR3 amino acids: CASSQEGLAGVDTQYF. As DNA, the CDR3 is TGTGCCAGCAGCCAAGAGGGACTAGCGGGGGTGGATACGCAGTATTTT.

This clonotype was seen a handful of times. The V gene is TRBV12-3 or TRBV12-4, the J gene TRBJ2-7, with a weak D call TRBD2 (6 bases). V lost 6 bases to trimming and J lost 2 bases, with 14 bases between them. This CDR3 is 14 amino acids long. CDR3 bases: TGTGCCAGCAGAGAACGGGGGAGGACCTACGAGCAGTACTTC. The encoded protein is CASRERGRTYEQYF.

This chain joins TRBV20-1 and TRBJ2-2; D is uncertain. This CDR3 comprises 12 residues. Germline CDR1 is DFQATT and CDR2 is SNEGSKA (reference sequence). V was cut by 3 bases and J by 7 bases, with 9 bases left in between. DNA of the CDR3: TGCAGTGCTAGTCAACCGCTCGGGGAGCTGTTTTTT. Translation: CSASQPLGELFF.

The chain employs TRBV5-1 and TRBJ2-3; 7 nucleotides agree with TRBD2. Germline-derived CDR1 and CDR2 are SGHRS and YFSETQ. The CDR3 loop spans 16 amino acids. Germline trimming cut 0 bases from V and 2 bases from J; bases unmatched to any gene: 6. As DNA, the CDR3 is TGCGCCAGCAGCTTGGGTAACGGGGGGAACACAGATACGCAGTATTTT. This gives the protein CASSLGNGGNTDTQYF.

This clonotype was counted only a few times. V is TRBV29-1 and J is TRBJ2-5, with D uncertain. The CDR3 sequence is 12 residues long. Germline V gene sequence: CDR1 SQVTM, CDR2 ANQGSEA. V was clipped by 6 bases and J by 0 bases, with 8 bases between them. Written as DNA, the CDR3 is TGCAGCGTCGCGCGGTACCAAGAGACCCAGTACTTC. Its protein product is CSVARYQETQYF. Looking up the rest from reference TRBV29-1 and TRBJ2-5 gives the full variable domain: SAVISQKPSRDICQRGTSLTIQCQVDSQVTMMFWYRQQPGQSLTLIATANQGSEATYESGFVIDKFPISRPNLTFSTLTVSNMSPEDSSIYLCSVARYQETQYFGPGTRLLVL.

This clonotype showed up just a few times. V usage is TRBV7-2 and J usage is TRBJ2-3, with D unresolved. The V and J ends lost 5 bases and 4 bases respectively, with 16 bases between them. There are 15 residues in the CDR3. Per the germline V gene, CDR1 is SGHTA and CDR2 is FQGNSA. CDR3 bases: TGTGCCAGCAGCCTCAGGTCCCTCCCCCCAGATACGCAGTATTTT. Its translation is CASSLRSLPPDTQYF.

The genes are TRBV29-1 and TRBJ2-1; D remains ambiguous. The CDR3 runs 14 residues. CDR1 and CDR2 (germline): SQVTM, ANQGSEA. V dropped 4 bases and J dropped 5 bases, with 15 bases sitting between them. The CDR3 loop reads CSVALLVGHNEQFF. CDR3 nucleotide sequence: TGCAGCGTTGCGTTGTTAGTTGGCCACAATGAGCAGTTCTTC.

This rearrangement joins TRBV6-2 or TRBV6-3 to TRBJ2-7; no clear D. CDR3 length equals 14 residues. Trimming cost V 6 bases and J 2 bases, with 14 bases left between them. CDR1 and CDR2 from the germline V gene are MNHEY and SVGEGT. The CDR3 DNA is TGTGCCAGCAGCTCCTCATACCTTGCCTACGAGCAGTACGTC. Amino acids: CASSSSYLAYEQYV.

This clonotype was seen a handful of times. V is TRBV11-2 and J is TRBJ1-6, with a weak D call TRBD1 (5 bases). The CDR3 contains 18 residues. Deletions cut 2 bases from V and 9 bases from J, with 23 bases between. The germline CDR1 and CDR2 sequences are SGHAT and FQNNGV. CDR3 nucleotides: TGTGCCAGCAGCTTAAGGGGTGGAACAGGATTGGTCGGTTCACCCCTCCACTTT. As protein: CASSLRGGTGLVGSPLHF.

This chain joins TRBV4-3 and TRBJ2-5; TRBD2 aligns across 9 bases. Germline assignment: CDR1 LGHNA and CDR2 YSLEER. CDR3 size: 15 residues. Trimming removed 3 bases from V and 5 bases from J; junction bases left unmatched: 7. Written as DNA, the CDR3 is TGCGCCAGCAGCCAGGGGAGCGGGGGGATGGAGACCCAGTACTTC. Protein: CASSQGSGGMETQYF.

This clonotype turned up a few times. This chain joins TRBV28 and TRBJ1-1; TRBD1 is a possible D gene (5 bases). The CDR3 consists of 13 residues. Trimming took off 5 bases at V and 4 bases at J, with 11 bases between the two ends. Germline CDR1 and CDR2: MDHEN and SYDVKM. The CDR3 region is CASSRLGTTEAFF. The CDR3 nucleotides read TGTGCCAGCAGTAGGCTGGGGACCACTGAAGCTTTCTTT. The full variable domain, completed using reference TRBV28 and TRBJ1-1, is DVKVTQSSRYLVKRTGEKVFLECVQDMDHENMFWYRQDPGLGLRLIYFSYDVKMKEKGDIPEGYSVSREKKERFSLILESASTNQTSMYLCASSRLGTTEAFFGQGTRLTVV.

This chain joins TRBV6-5 and TRBJ2-1, with a weak D call TRBD2 (6 bases). Trimming cost V 2 bases and J 7 bases, with 21 bases left between them. Germline V gives CDR1 MNHEY, CDR2 SVGAGI. The CDR3 consists of 17 residues. The DNA for the CDR3 is TGTGCCAGCAGTTACCAGTACTCGACCGGAGGGGAGAATGAGCAGTTCTTC. It specifies CASSYQYSTGGENEQFF.

This clonotype was counted a few times. CDR3 amino acids: CSVFGWGANTEAFF. The CDR3 coding sequence is TGCAGCGTTTTCGGGTGGGGGGCGAACACTGAAGCTTTCTTT. V and J are TRBV29-1 and TRBJ1-1, with D perhaps matching TRBD1 (6 bases). Germline CDR1 SQVTM, CDR2 ANQGSEA. The V and J ends lost 5 bases and 1 base respectively, with 14 bases between them. The CDR3 extends over 14 amino acids. The whole variable domain, filled in from reference TRBV29-1 and TRBJ1-1, reads SAVISQKPSRDICQRGTSLTIQCQVDSQVTMMFWYRQQPGQSLTLIATANQGSEATYESGFVIDKFPISRPNLTFSTLTVSNMSPEDSSIYLCSVFGWGANTEAFFGQGTRLTVV.

The rearrangement links TRBV7-9 to TRBJ2-5; possibly TRBD1 for D (6 bases). With 5 bases removed from V and 1 base from J, the gap between germline ends came to 11 bases. CDR3 length: 14 amino acids. CDR1 is SEHNR, CDR2 FQNEAQ, per germline (reference sequence). CDR3: CASSRDRFQETQYF. CDR3 coding DNA: TGTGCCAGCAGCCGCGACAGGTTCCAAGAGACCCAGTACTTC.

This chain connects TRBV20-1 to TRBJ1-2; a possible D gene is TRBD1 (5 bases). Germline CDR1 reads DFQATT; CDR2 reads SNEGSKA (reference sequence). V was cut by 1 base and J by 7 bases, with 19 bases left in between. CDR3 length: 15 residues. The CDR3 here is CSARVAGRVVGGYTF. In nucleotides, the CDR3 is TGCAGTGCTAGAGTAGCGGGCAGGGTGGTTGGTGGCTACACCTTC.

This clonotype came up a few times. The chain is built from TRBV24-1 and TRBJ2-5, with a weak D call TRBD2 (5 bases). The CDR3 contains 16 residues. Trimming took 3 bases from V and 4 from J, leaving 17 bases between them. Germline V lookup: CDR1 KGHDR, CDR2 SFDVKD. Here the CDR3 DNA reads TGTGCCACCAGTGATCCTTTTGAGGGTCCCGGAGAGACCCAGTACTTC. Translated, it gives CATSDPFEGPGETQYF.

V and J are TRBV3-1 and TRBJ2-7, with 8 bases fitting TRBD1. Germline CDR1 LGHDT, CDR2 YNNKEL (reference sequence). After removal of 1 base from V and 0 bases from J, the junction contained 11 bases not matched to a gene. There are 18 residues in the CDR3. Written as DNA, the CDR3 is TGTGCCAGCAGCCAAGTGGACAGGGCAATGTGGAGCTCCTACGAGCAGTACTTC. Translated: CASSQVDRAMWSSYEQYF.

The rearrangement links TRBV5-1 to TRBJ2-5, with D perhaps given as TRBD1 or TRBD2 (5 bases each). CDR3 length equals 14 residues. Germline V gene lookup returns CDR1 SGHRS and CDR2 YFSETQ. V dropped 0 bases and J dropped 4 bases, with 10 bases sitting between them. CDR3 sequence reads: CASSLGGRIETQYF. The CDR3 DNA sequence: TGCGCCAGCAGCTTGGGGGGACGGATAGAGACCCAGTACTTC.

The V and J genes are TRBV27 and TRBJ1-6; D is perhaps TRBD1 (6 bases). The CDR3 has 14 residues. Germline loops: CDR1 MNHEY, CDR2 SMNVEV (reference sequence). V was trimmed by 3 bases and J by 10 bases, leaving 13 bases between them. The CDR3 sequence: CASSFQGQGSPLHF. In DNA, the CDR3 is TGTGCCAGCAGTTTCCAGGGGCAGGGATCACCCCTCCACTTT.

The chain joins TRBV7-6 to TRBJ1-5; 10 bases are a match to TRBD1. The junction had 5 bases not matched to a gene; V was cut back by 5 bases and J by 4 bases. Germline lookup yields CDR1 SGHVS and CDR2 FNYEAQ. The CDR3 length is 15 residues. The chain's CDR3 is CASSEGQGRNQPQHF. CDR3 nucleotides: TGTGCCAGCAGCGAGGGACAGGGGCGAAATCAGCCCCAGCATTTT.

The J gene is TRBJ2-5, the V gene TRBV6-5, with 7 bases aligning to TRBD2. Germline values: CDR1 MNHEY, CDR2 SVGAGI. V dropped 10 bases and J dropped 2; count of bases not matched to a gene: 4. The CDR3 totals 12 residues. The CDR3 sequence: CATLAPQETQYF. CDR3 DNA: TGTGCCACACTAGCGCCTCAAGAGACCCAGTACTTC.

There are a few counts of this clonotype. The J gene is TRBJ2-1, the V gene TRBV6-6, with D possibly being TRBD2 (7 bases). Germline values: CDR1 MNHNY, CDR2 SVGAGI (reference sequence). V was clipped by 1 base and J by 10 bases, with 11 bases between them. This CDR3 comprises 13 residues. The CDR3 region is CASSYYGGAEQFF. For the CDR3, the DNA is TGTGCCAGCAGTTACTATGGGGGGGCCGAGCAGTTCTTC.

This clonotype was counted a few times. The chain has TRBV6-5 and TRBJ1-5; D is undetermined. CDR1 and CDR2 from the germline V gene are MNHEY and SVGAGI. The CDR3 contains 13 residues. The V and J ends lost 5 bases and 5 bases respectively, with 10 bases between them. The CDR3 reads CASSPRWDQPQHF. The CDR3 DNA follows: TGTGCCAGCAGTCCGAGGTGGGATCAGCCCCAGCATTTT.